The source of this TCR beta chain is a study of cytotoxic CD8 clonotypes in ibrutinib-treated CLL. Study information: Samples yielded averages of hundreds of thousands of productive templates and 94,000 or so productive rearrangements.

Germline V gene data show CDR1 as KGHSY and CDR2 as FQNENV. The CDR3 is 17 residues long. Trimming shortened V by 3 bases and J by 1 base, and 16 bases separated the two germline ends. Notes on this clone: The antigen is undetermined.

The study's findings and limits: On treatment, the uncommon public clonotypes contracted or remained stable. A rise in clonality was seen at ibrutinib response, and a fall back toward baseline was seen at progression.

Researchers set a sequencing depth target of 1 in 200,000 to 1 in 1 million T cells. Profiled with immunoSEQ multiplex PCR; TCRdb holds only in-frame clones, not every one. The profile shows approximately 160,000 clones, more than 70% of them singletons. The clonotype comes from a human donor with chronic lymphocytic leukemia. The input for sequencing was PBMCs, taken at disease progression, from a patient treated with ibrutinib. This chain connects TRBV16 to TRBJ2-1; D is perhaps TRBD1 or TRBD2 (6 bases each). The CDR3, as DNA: TGTGCCAGCAGCCAGTCGGCCAGGGGAGGTTCCTACAATGAGCAGTTCTTC. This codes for CASSQSARGGSYNEQFF.